Listed here are 19 T cell receptor beta chains from one sample, sequenced in a study of T-cell memory formation after mild COVID-19 (dated by TCRdb to the early 2020s). Receptors were amplified or captured by 5' RACE. The data were produced on an Illumina NovaSeq 6000. In-frame beta chains were kept once TCRdb had trimmed the public reads at Q25 with fastp and called clones with MiXCR. Rows matching on CDR3 protein sequence are summarized as one entry with the most common DNA and genes. This sample is represented by about 58,000 distinct CDR3 sequences; about 27% of them were singletons. Of the sample, around 40% is held by the ten largest clones. Input material: PBMCs or a T cell subset sorted from them (not recorded which). The origin of the receptors is a man aged 18 to 30 who had mild COVID-19 (a few samples of this study predate the infection). The sample titles of this study are shuffled in the database, so cell type and time point are left out; the donor was told from shared clones.

This clonotype was counted ten times or more. The chain couples TRBV12-3 or TRBV12-4 to TRBJ1-2, with a weak D call TRBD1 (6 bases). The CDR3 spans 13 residues. V shed 6 bases and J shed 2 bases, with 10 bases lying between them. CDR3 DNA: TGTGCCAGCAGCCCCACAGGGAACTATGGCTACACCTTC. Protein sequence: CASSPTGNYGYTF.

V is TRBV7-9 and J is TRBJ2-7; D possibly corresponds to TRBD1 (6 bases). The length of the CDR3 is 12 residues. Germline loops: CDR1 SEHNR, CDR2 FQNEAQ (reference sequence). Trimming removed 1 base at V and 6 bases at J, with 7 bases between. In nucleotides, the CDR3 is TGTGCCAGCAGCTTAGGAGGGGGCGAGCAGTACGTC. As protein: CASSLGGGEQYV.

About this clonotype: A junction boundary mismatches the germline segment, possibly from a read error. The chain is built from TRBV5-1 and TRBJ1-1, with TRBD1 matching over 8 bases. The length of the CDR3 is 14 residues. In germline, CDR1 is SGHRS, CDR2 YFSETQ. CDR3 sequence (DNA): TGCGCCAGCAGCTTGGGACAGGGGAACACTGAAGATTTCTTT. Amino acid sequence: CASSLGQGNTEDFF.

The CDR3 DNA follows: TGCGCCAGCAGACCGGGACTAGCGGGGATTAGCTCCTACGAGCAGTACTTC. This gives the protein CASRPGLAGISSYEQYF. This chain connects TRBV5-1 to TRBJ2-7; TRBD2 agrees at 13 bases. Germline V gives CDR1 SGHRS, CDR2 YFSETQ. The junction had 8 bases not matched to a gene; V was cut back by 5 bases and J by 0 bases. This CDR3 is built from 17 residues.

The sample holds a few counts of this clonotype. The chain joins TRBV6-5 to TRBJ1-2; maybe TRBD1 (5 bases). Trimming pared 0 bases from V and 8 bases from J, leaving 19 bases between. The V gene's germline CDR1 is MNHEY and CDR2 SVGAGI. The CDR3 loop spans 16 amino acids. The CDR3 sequence is CASSYSSPTGLRGYTF. The CDR3 nucleotides are TGTGCCAGCAGTTACTCCTCCCCGACGGGGCTTAGGGGCTACACCTTC.

This clonotype was counted between two and nine times. J is TRBJ1-2 and V is TRBV29-1; D remains ambiguous. Germline lookup yields CDR1 SQVTM and CDR2 ANQGSEA. The CDR3 spans 12 residues. V shed 6 bases and J shed 6 bases, with 14 bases lying between them. CDR3 amino acids: CSVHLPYHGYTF. The CDR3 DNA reads TGCAGCGTGCACCTCCCATACCATGGCTACACCTTC.

The chain links TRBV7-9 to TRBJ2-4; possibly TRBD1 or TRBD2 for D (5 bases each). Germline lookup yields CDR1 SEHNR and CDR2 FQNEAQ (reference sequence). The CDR3 spans 15 residues. Trimming pared 3 bases from V and 0 bases from J, leaving 9 bases between. CDR3 protein: CASSFLGGAKNIQYF. The CDR3 nucleotides are TGTGCCAGCAGCTTCCTTGGGGGAGCCAAAAACATTCAGTACTTC.

This clonotype was seen more than once but under ten times. The CDR3 loop reads CASSLPGTASLEAFF. CDR3 nucleotide sequence: TGTGCCAGCAGTTTACCCGGGACAGCGTCGCTGGAAGCTTTCTTT. The V gene is TRBV6-6, the J gene TRBJ1-1, with 7 positions matching TRBD1. V trimming: 4 bases; J trimming: 8 bases; junction bases outside the gene matches: 13. Germline V CDR1 and CDR2: MNHNY, SVGAGI (reference sequence). CDR3 length: 15 residues.

In its sample, this clonotype was seen a few times. CDR3 protein: CASSPRDSAMNTEAFF. The DNA for the CDR3 is TGCGCCAGCAGCCCCCGCGACAGTGCAATGAACACTGAAGCTTTCTTT. The chain joins TRBV4-1 to TRBJ1-1; possible D gene TRBD1, 5 bases. With 4 bases removed from V and 0 bases from J, the gap between germline ends came to 15 bases. Germline loops: CDR1 MGHRA, CDR2 YSYEKL. The CDR3 loop spans 16 amino acids.

In its sample, this clonotype was seen many times. CDR3 nucleotide sequence: TGTGCCAGCCCCGGGACAGGGGCAAGGGAGACCCAGTACTTC. Translation: CASPGTGARETQYF. V and J are TRBV2 and TRBJ2-5; 10 positions agree with TRBD1. Trimming cost V 8 bases and J 5 bases; bases outside gene matches: 8. Per the germline V gene, CDR1 is SNHLY and CDR2 is FYNNEI. The CDR3 extends over 14 amino acids.

This clonotype was detected once. This rearrangement joins TRBV4-3 to TRBJ1-1, with D uncertain. CDR1 is LGHNA, CDR2 YSLEER, per germline. Between the trimmed V and J ends, which lost 0 bases and 2 bases, there was a span of 16 bases. This CDR3 region has 17 residues. The chain's CDR3 is CASSQDPDPDGNTEAFF. The CDR3 DNA follows: TGCGCCAGCAGCCAAGATCCGGATCCCGACGGAAACACTGAAGCTTTCTTT.

The chain joins TRBV7-3 to TRBJ2-7; 10 nucleotides match TRBD1. Germline lookup yields CDR1 SGHTA and CDR2 FQGTGA. This CDR3 has 18 residues. V dropped 9 bases and J dropped 0; count of bases not matched to a gene: 17. This CDR3 is CASNSGTGDGRSSYEQYV. The CDR3 nucleotides are TGTGCCAGTAATAGTGGGACAGGGGACGGTCGGAGCTCCTACGAGCAGTACGTC.

The chain links TRBV4-1 to TRBJ2-2; TRBD1 matches 9 bases. With 4 bases clipped from V and 4 bases from J, the junction kept 7 bases outside the gene matches. The CDR3 has 16 amino acids. Germline CDR1 reads MGHRA; CDR2 reads YSYEKL. The CDR3 is CASSPSGTGLTGELFF. CDR3 DNA sequence: TGCGCCAGCAGCCCGTCGGGGACAGGGCTCACCGGGGAGCTGTTTTTT.

This clonotype was seen a handful of times. This sequence joins TRBV29-1 and TRBJ1-1; no clear D. V shed 3 bases and J shed 1 base, with 24 bases lying between them. The germline V gene encodes CDR1 SQVTM and CDR2 ANQGSEA. CDR3 size: 18 residues. CDR3 bases: TGCAGCGTTGATTCAGCCCTCTTTGCCAACGTGGGGAACACTGAAGCTTTCTTT. It specifies CSVDSALFANVGNTEAFF.

V and J are TRBV7-8 and TRBJ2-3, with a weak D call TRBD1 (5 bases). Deletions cut 5 bases from V and 6 bases from J, with 15 bases between. The CDR3 covers 14 residues. From germline, CDR1 is SGHVS and CDR2 FQNEAQ. DNA of the CDR3: TGTGCCAGCAGCACAGCTAGGGGTTGGGATACGCAGTATTTT. Translated: CASSTARGWDTQYF.

The rearrangement links TRBV7-6 to TRBJ1-1, with no clear D. The CDR3 covers 13 residues. V was pared by 0 bases and J by 6 bases, with 8 bases between. Germline loops: CDR1 SGHVS, CDR2 FNYEAQ. The CDR3 here is CASSLAGYAEAFF. In DNA, the CDR3 is TGTGCCAGCAGCTTAGCGGGATACGCTGAAGCTTTCTTT.

This chain links TRBV9 with TRBJ2-5; D gene ambiguous. V was trimmed by 0 bases and J by 3 bases, leaving 6 bases between them. This CDR3 is 13 amino acids long. In germline, CDR1 is SGDLS, CDR2 YYNGEE. In DNA form, the CDR3 reads TGTGCCAGCAGCGTAGAGGTGGAAGAGACCCAGTACTTC. Encoded protein: CASSVEVEETQYF.

The chain uses TRBV29-1 and TRBJ2-3, with D perhaps matching TRBD2 (5 bases). Germline CDR1 is SQVTM and CDR2 is ANQGSEA. The CDR3 runs to 13 residues. Trimming removed 8 bases from V and 1 base from J, with 13 bases in between. CDR3 sequence reads: CSSREYGTDTQYF. CDR3 sequence (DNA): TGCAGCTCCCGGGAATATGGCACAGATACGCAGTATTTT.

The V call is TRBV6-2 or TRBV6-3, the J call TRBJ2-1; D uncertain. Trimming removed 5 bases from V and 6 bases from J, with 11 bases in between. This CDR3 has 13 amino acids. The germline V gene has CDR1 MNHEY and CDR2 SVGEGT. The CDR3 DNA reads as TGTGCCAGCAGTCACGGACGGTTCAATGAGCAGTTCTTC. It yields the protein CASSHGRFNEQFF.